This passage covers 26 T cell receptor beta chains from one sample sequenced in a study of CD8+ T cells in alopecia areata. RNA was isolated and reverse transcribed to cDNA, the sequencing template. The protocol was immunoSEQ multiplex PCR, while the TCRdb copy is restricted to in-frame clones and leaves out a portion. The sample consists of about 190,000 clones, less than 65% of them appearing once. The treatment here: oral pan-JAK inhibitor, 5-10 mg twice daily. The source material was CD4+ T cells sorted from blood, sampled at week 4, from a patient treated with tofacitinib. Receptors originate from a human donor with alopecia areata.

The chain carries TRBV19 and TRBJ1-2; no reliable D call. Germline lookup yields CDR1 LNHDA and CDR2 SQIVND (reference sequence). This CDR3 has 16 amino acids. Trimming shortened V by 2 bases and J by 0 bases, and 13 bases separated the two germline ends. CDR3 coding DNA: TGTGCCAGTAGTATATGGCCCTCCGGAACTAACTATGGCTACACCTTC. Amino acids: CASSIWPSGTNYGYTF.

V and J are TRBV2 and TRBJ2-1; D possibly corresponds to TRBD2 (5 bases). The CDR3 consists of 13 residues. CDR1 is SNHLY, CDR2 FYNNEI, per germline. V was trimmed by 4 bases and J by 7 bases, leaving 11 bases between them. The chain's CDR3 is CASSAEGINEQFF. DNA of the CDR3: TGTGCCAGCAGTGCTGAGGGAATAAATGAGCAGTTCTTC.

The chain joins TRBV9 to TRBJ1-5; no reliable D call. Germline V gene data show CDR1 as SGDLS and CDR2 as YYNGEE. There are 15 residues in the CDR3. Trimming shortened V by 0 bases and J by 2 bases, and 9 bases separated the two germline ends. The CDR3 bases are TGTGCCAGCAGCGTAGGCGTTTCGGGCAATCAGCCCCAGCATTTT. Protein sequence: CASSVGVSGNQPQHF.

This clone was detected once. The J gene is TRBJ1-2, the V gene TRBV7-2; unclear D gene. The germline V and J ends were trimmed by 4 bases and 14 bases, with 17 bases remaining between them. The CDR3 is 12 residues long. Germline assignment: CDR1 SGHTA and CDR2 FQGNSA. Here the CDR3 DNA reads TGTGCCAGCAGCTCACCCCCCGGGGTAGTTACCTTC. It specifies CASSSPPGVVTF.

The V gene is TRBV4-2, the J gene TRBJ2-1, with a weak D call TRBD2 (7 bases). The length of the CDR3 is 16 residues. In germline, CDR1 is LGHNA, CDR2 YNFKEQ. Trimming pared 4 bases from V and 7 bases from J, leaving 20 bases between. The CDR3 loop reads CASSLPHGGRGNEQFF. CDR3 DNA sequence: TGTGCCAGCAGCCTCCCGCACGGGGGGAGGGGGAATGAGCAGTTCTTC.

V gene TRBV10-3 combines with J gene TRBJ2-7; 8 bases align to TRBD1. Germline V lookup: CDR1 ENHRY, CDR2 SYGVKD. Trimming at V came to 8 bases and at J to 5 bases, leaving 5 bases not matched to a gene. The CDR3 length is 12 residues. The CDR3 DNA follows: TGTGCCATCGCCGACAGGGGAGACGAGCAGTACTTC. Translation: CAIADRGDEQYF.

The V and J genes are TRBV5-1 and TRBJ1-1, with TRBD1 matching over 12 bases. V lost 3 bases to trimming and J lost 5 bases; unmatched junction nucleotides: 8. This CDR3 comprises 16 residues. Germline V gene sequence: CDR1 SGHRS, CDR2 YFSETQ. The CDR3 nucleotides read TGCGCCAGCAGCTACGGGACAGGGGGCGTTGGGACTGAAGCTTTCTTT. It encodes CASSYGTGGVGTEAFF. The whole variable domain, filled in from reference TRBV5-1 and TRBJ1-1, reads KAGVTQTPRYLIKTRGQQVTLSCSPISGHRSVSWYQQTPGQGLQFLFEYFSETQRNKGNFPGRFSGRQFSNSRSEMNVSTLELGDSALYLCASSYGTGGVGTEAFFGQGTRLTVV.

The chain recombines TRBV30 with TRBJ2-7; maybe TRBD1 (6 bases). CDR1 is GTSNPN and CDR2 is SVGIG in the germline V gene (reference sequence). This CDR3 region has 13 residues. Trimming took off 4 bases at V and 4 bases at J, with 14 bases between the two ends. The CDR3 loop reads CAWTGRGKYEQYF. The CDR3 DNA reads TGTGCCTGGACTGGCAGGGGTAAATACGAGCAGTACTTC.

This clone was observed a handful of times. DNA of the CDR3: TGCAGCGGCGTAAGGACAGGGACCTACGAGCAGTACTTC. This gives the protein CSGVRTGTYEQYF. This chain links TRBV29-1 with TRBJ2-7; 8 bases align to TRBD1. The germline V gene has CDR1 SQVTM and CDR2 ANQGSEA. The CDR3 has 13 amino acids. The junction had 7 bases not matched to a gene; V was cut back by 7 bases and J by 2 bases.

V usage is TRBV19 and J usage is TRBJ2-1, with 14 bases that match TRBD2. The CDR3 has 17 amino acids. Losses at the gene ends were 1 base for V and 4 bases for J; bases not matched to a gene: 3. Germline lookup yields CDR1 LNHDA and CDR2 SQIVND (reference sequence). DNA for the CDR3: TGTGCCAGTAGTATAGCTTGGACTAGCGGGGGGTACAATGAGCAGTTCTTC. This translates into CASSIAWTSGGYNEQFF. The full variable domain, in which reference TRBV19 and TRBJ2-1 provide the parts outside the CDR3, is DGGITQSPKYLFRKEGQNVTLSCEQNLNHDAMYWYRQDPGQGLRLIYYSQIVNDFQKGDIAEGYSVSREKKESFPLTVTSAQKNPTAFYLCASSIAWTSGGYNEQFFGPGTRLTVL.

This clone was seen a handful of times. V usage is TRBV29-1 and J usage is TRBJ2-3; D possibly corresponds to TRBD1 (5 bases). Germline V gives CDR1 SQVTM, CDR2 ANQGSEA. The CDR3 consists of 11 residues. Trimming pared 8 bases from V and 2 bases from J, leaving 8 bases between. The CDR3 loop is CSSQVTDTQYF. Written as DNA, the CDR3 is TGCAGCTCACAGGTCACAGATACGCAGTATTTT.

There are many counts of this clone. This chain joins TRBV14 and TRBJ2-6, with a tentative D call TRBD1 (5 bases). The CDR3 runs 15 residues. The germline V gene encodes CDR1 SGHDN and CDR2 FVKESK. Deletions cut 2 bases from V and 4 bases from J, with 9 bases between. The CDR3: CASSQRRAGANVLTF. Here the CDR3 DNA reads TGTGCCAGCAGCCAACGCAGGGCCGGGGCCAACGTCCTGACTTTC.

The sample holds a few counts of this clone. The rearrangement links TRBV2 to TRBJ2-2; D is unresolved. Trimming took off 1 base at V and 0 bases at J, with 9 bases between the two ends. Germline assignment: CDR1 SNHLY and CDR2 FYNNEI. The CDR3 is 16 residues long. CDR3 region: CASSEDHLSNTGELFF. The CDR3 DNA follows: TGTGCCAGCAGTGAAGACCATCTTTCGAACACCGGGGAGCTGTTTTTT.

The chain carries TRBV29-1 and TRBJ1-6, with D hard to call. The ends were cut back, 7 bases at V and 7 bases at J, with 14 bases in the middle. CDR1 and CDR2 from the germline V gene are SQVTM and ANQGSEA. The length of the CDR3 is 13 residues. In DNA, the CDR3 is TGCAGCGGCCTAGGAGTTGGCAATTCACCCCTCCACTTT. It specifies CSGLGVGNSPLHF.

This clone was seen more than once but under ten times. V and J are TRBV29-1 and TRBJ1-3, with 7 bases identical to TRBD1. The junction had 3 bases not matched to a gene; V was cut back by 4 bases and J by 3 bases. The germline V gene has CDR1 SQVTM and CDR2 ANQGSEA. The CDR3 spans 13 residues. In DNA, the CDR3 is TGCAGCGTTGTAGGACAGGTTGGAAACACCATATATTTT. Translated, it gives CSVVGQVGNTIYF.

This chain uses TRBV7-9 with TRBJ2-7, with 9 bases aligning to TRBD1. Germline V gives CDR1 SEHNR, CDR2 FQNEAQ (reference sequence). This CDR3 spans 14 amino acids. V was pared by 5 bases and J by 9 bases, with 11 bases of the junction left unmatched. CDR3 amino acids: CASSRVDRGNGQYF. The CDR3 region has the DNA TGTGCCAGCAGCAGGGTGGACAGGGGTAATGGGCAGTACTTC.

The CDR3 DNA is TGTGCCTGGAGTTCAGGGGCTGGAAACACCATATATTTT. As protein: CAWSSGAGNTIYF. The chain combines TRBV30 with TRBJ1-3, with D possibly matching TRBD1 (6 bases). The CDR3 contains 13 residues. V lost 2 bases and J 2 bases, leaving 7 bases between the germline ends. CDR1 GTSNPN and CDR2 SVGIG come from the germline V gene (reference sequence).

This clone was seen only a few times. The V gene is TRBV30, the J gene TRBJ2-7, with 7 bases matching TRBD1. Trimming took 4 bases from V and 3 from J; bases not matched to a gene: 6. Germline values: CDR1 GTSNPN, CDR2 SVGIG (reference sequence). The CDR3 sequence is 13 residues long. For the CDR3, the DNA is TGTGCCTGGACACGGGACAGCCTCTACGAGCAGTACTTC. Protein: CAWTRDSLYEQYF.

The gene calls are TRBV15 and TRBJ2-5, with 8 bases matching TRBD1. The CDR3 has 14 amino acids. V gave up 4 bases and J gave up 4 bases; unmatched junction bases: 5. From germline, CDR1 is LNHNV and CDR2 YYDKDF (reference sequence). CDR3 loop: CATSTTGGVETQYF. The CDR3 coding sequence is TGTGCCACCAGCACAACAGGGGGAGTAGAGACCCAGTACTTC.

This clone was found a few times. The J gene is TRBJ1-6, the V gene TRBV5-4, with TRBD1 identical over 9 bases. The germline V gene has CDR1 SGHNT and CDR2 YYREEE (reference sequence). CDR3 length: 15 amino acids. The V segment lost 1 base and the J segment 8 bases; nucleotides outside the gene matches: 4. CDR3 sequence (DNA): TGTGCCAGCAGCTTGCCGGGACAGGGCTATTCACCCCTCCACTTT. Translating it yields CASSLPGQGYSPLHF.

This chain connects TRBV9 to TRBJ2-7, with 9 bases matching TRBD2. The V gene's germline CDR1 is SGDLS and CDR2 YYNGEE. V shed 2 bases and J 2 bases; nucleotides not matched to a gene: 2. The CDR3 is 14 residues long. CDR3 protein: CASSVGGGAYEQYF. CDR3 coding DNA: TGTGCCAGCAGCGTTGGCGGGGGGGCCTACGAGCAGTACTTC.

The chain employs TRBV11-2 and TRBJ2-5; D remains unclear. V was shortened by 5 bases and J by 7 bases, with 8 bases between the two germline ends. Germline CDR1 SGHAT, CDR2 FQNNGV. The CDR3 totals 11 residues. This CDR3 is CASSEARTQYF. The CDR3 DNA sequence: TGTGCCAGCAGCGAAGCGAGGACCCAGTACTTC.

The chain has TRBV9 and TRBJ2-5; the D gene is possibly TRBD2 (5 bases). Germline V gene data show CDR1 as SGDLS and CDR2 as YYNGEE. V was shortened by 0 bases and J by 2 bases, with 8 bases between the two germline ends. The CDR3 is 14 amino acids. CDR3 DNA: TGTGCCAGCAGCGTAGGAGGGTGGCAAGAGACCCAGTACTTC. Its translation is CASSVGGWQETQYF.

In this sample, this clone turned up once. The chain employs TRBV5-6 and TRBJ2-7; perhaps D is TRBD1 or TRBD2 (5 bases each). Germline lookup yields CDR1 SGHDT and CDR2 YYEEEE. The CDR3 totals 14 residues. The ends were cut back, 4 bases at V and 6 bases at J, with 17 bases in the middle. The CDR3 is CASSVRDALGEQYF. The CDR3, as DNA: TGTGCCAGCAGCGTCCGGGACGCCCTGGGCGAGCAGTACTTC.

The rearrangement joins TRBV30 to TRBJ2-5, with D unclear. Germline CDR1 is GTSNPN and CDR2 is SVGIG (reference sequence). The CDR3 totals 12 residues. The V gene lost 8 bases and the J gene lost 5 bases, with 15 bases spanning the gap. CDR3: CAGDHGGETQYF. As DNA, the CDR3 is TGTGCCGGTGACCACGGTGGGGAGACCCAGTACTTC.

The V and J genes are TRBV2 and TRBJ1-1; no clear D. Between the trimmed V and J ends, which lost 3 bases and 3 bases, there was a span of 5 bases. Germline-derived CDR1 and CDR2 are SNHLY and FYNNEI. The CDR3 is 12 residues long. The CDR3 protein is CASSDGDTEAFF. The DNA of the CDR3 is TGTGCCAGCAGTGACGGGGACACTGAAGCTTTCTTT.